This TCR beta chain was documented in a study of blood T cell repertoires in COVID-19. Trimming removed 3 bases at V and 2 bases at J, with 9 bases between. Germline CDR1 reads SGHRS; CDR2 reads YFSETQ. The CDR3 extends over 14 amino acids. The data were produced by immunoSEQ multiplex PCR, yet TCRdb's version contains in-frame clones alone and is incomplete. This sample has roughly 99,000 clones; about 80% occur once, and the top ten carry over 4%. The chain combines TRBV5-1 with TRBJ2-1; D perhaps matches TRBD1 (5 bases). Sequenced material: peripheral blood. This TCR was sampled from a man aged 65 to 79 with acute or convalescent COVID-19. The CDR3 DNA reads TGCGCCAGCAGCTCCCAGGGTCCCTACAATGAGCAGTTCTTC. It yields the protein CASSSQGPYNEQFF.